The clone carrying this T cell receptor beta chain was observed a few times. This specimen comes from a study of identical twins. TCRdb independently ran MiXCR on the 5' RACE reads; one entry per CDR3 protein. The sample lists around 450,000 distinct CDR3 sequences, over 12% occurring once. These data also formed part of another study, on yellow fever vaccine responses in identical twins.

The sequence came from a woman aged 18-29 years in good health. Sequenced material: CD4+ T cells sorted from blood.

CDR3 protein: CASSFSRSSYNEQFF. In nucleotides, the CDR3 is TGTGCCAGCAGCTTCTCTCGTAGCTCCTACAATGAGCAGTTCTTC. The chain uses TRBV7-2 and TRBJ2-1; D unresolved. Deletions cut 3 bases from V and 0 bases from J, with 9 bases between. Germline assignment: CDR1 SGHTA and CDR2 FQGNSA. CDR3 length: 15 amino acids.